This TCR beta chain came from a study of regulatory T cells in long-lasting Graves disease. This clonotype has a count of ten or more. The time point was: newly diagnosed GD, antithyroid drugs for less than 3 months. RNA isolated from PBMCs was used to make the TCR library. CDR3-region Arm-PCR and iRepertoire HTBI primers produced the TCR beta libraries. TCRdb re-called the multiplex PCR reads through MiXCR, storing one row per CDR3 protein. Among about 430,000 distinct CDR3 sequences, over 14% were seen once, and the ten largest hold approximately 8%. Germline trimming cut 5 bases from V and 5 bases from J; bases unmatched to any gene: 6. This CDR3 is 16 amino acids long. The same sample was also studied in work on T cells in Graves' hyperthyroidism and ophthalmopathy. That paper notes: Most clonotypes that expanded in the thyroid above 0.001 also showed up in blood.

Source: peripheral blood mononuclear cells (PBMCs), taken at new diagnosis, from a patient treated with antithyroid drugs. This clonotype originated in a woman aged 40 to 49 with Graves disease. The chain joins TRBV12-3 or TRBV12-4 to TRBJ2-1; 13 nucleotides align to TRBD2. The CDR3 loop reads CASSPRLAGGHNEQFF. For the CDR3, the DNA is TGTGCCAGCAGTCCCCGACTAGCGGGAGGTCACAATGAGCAGTTCTTC.